These 9 T cell receptor beta chains were all obtained from the same sample, sequenced in a study of tumor-infiltrating lymphocytes in primary liver carcinoma. Co-extraction yielded RNA and DNA from roughly 20-30 mg of unsorted bulk tissue. TCR beta cDNA was made from 400 to 600 ng total RNA with a constant-region primer. Researchers made the TCR beta libraries by running three nested multiplex PCR rounds with slightly modified ARM-PCR. Use of TRBV1-TRBV30 forward primers with a C-beta reverse primer characterized the first two PCR rounds, which lasted roughly 11 cycles each. TCRdb reanalysed the multiplex PCR reads using MiXCR and keeps one entry per CDR3 protein. The sample records roughly 48,000 distinct CDR3 sequences, about three quarters being singletons. Sample: liver tumor tissue from sampling region 3. The subset denotes: tumor region T3, left-lateral pole. Receptors originate from a man aged 35-49 years with primary liver carcinoma and hepatitis B virus infection.

To note about this clonotype: A read error may be the cause here, since a much bigger clone is one base away. CDR3 protein: CASSLLAGGTKEHYF. The CDR3 coding sequence is TGTGCCAGCAGCTTACTAGCGGGAGGGACTAAGGAGCACTACTTC. This chain joins TRBV11-2 and TRBJ2-7; 12 positions match TRBD2. The CDR3 covers 15 residues. Looked up from germline, CDR1 is SGHAT and CDR2 is FQNNGV.

This clonotype was observed a single time. This rearrangement joins TRBV10-3 to TRBJ2-7, with D uncertain. Between the trimmed V and J ends, which lost 4 bases and 9 bases, there was a span of 22 bases. The CDR3 sequence is 15 residues long. Germline CDR1 ENHRY, CDR2 SYGVKD. This CDR3 is CAISGTVRKSIAQYF. CDR3 DNA sequence: TGTGCCATCAGTGGAACTGTCCGGAAGAGTATCGCGCAGTACTTC.

Points on this clonotype: The junction departs from germline at one end; a sequencing error may be responsible. The chain employs TRBV5-4 and TRBJ2-3; 7 bases match TRBD1. The CDR3 is made up of 17 amino acids. Per the germline V gene, CDR1 is SGHNT and CDR2 is YYREEE (reference sequence). The CDR3 protein is CASSLGLVTIGTDMQYF. As DNA, the CDR3 is TGTGCCAGCAGCTTGGGGCTAGTGACTATAGGGACAGATATGCAGTATTTT.

This clonotype was picked up a small number of times. A clone one base away is much larger, so this may be a read error. This chain links TRBV28 with TRBJ2-5; 14 positions match TRBD2. Per the germline V gene, CDR1 is MDHEN and CDR2 is SYDVKM. The CDR3 is 14 amino acids. The ends lost 6 bases at V and 5 bases at J; junction bases unmatched: 2. The CDR3 DNA sequence: TGTGCCAGCAGGACTAGCGGGAGGGTCGAGACCCAGTACTTC. Translation gives CASRTSGRVETQYF.

This clonotype is judged medium-sized. The gene calls are TRBV29-1 and TRBJ2-3; D may be TRBD1 (5 bases). This CDR3 is built from 14 residues. Germline V lookup: CDR1 SQVTM, CDR2 ANQGSEA. V lost 2 bases, J lost 1 base, and 10 bases lay in between. The CDR3 loop is CSVESRDGTDTQYF. The CDR3 nucleotides are TGCAGCGTTGAAAGCAGGGATGGCACAGATACGCAGTATTTT.

As regards this clonotype: Likely a read error: the CDR3 ends without its conserved phenylalanine or tryptophan. It is unclear where the CDR3 begins or ends on the DNA, so no DNA is shown, and the CDR3 is as TCRdb lists it. The chain links TRBV30 to TRBJ2-1; the listed D gene, TRBD2, was not tested against the DNA. The V gene's germline CDR1 is GTSNPN and CDR2 SVGIG (reference sequence). The CDR3 is 11 amino acids long, termini counted. The CDR3 here is CAWSREGVEFV.

The chain uses TRBV6-6 and TRBJ2-1, with D maybe TRBD2 (5 bases). This CDR3 is 14 amino acids long. Germline CDR1 MNHNY, CDR2 SVGAGI (reference sequence). The CDR3 here is CISRSGYSYNEQFF. CDR3 bases: TGTATCAGCAGGAGCGGCTACTCCTACAATGAGCAGTTCTTC.

There are many counts of this clonotype. The junction differs from germline at one of its ends, possibly a read error. The chain couples TRBV30 to TRBJ2-7; no firm D call. CDR3 length: 14 amino acids. Germline lookup yields CDR1 GTSNPN and CDR2 SVGIG (reference sequence). CDR3 bases: TGTGCCTGGAACGACTTATTGGACGGCTACGAGCGGTACTTC. Amino acids: CAWNDLLDGYERYF. The full variable domain, rest sourced from reference TRBV30 and TRBJ2-7, is SQTIHQWPATLVQPVGSPLSLECTVEGTSNPNLYWYRQAAGRGLQLLFYSVGIGQISSEVPQNLSASRPQDRQFILSSKKLLLSDSGFYLCAWNDLLDGYERYFGPGTRLTVT.

Comments on this clonotype: The conserved closing phenylalanine or tryptophan is absent in this CDR3, likely reflecting a read error. The rearrangement links TRBV12-3 or TRBV12-4 to TRBJ2-2; 9 nucleotides align to TRBD2. The CDR3 runs 18 residues. Trimming at V came to 1 base and at J to 4 bases, leaving 10 bases not matched to a gene. The CDR3 DNA is TGTGCCAGCAGTTTAGATTGTCCTTTGGGACTAGCCACCGGGGAGCTGTTTTCC. Its translation is CASSLDCPLGLATGELFS.